This TCR beta chain was sequenced during a study of cytomegalovirus exposure and HLA in healthy donors. As for this clone: Its antigen is undetermined.

In germline, CDR1 is LNHDA, CDR2 SQIVND (reference sequence). The length of the CDR3 is 14 residues. Trimming shortened V by 4 bases and J by 2 bases, and 11 bases separated the two germline ends. Findings of the study overall: The HLA-A and HLA-B alleles of most subjects were reportedly predicted accurately from TCR beta sequences. The sole available immune exposure information was CMV serostatus. Despite most TCR sequences being rare, some public TCRs occurred in many donors. Researchers reported that three CMV-associated chains were confirmed in vitro as CMV antigen-specific.

Amplification used 60 Vbeta primers and 13 Jbeta primers. The assay was immunoSEQ multiplex PCR, and TCRdb's table has in-frame clones only and misses some. The table has approximately 150,000 clones, under 85% seen once. This sequence originates from a human donor in good health. This chain uses TRBV19 with TRBJ2-5, with D possibly matching TRBD2 (7 bases). The sample consisted of PBMCs. The CDR3 here is CASSTGGPQETQYF. CDR3 bases: TGTGCCAGTAGTACGGGGGGCCCTCAAGAGACCCAGTACTTC.